Each of the 18 T cell receptor beta chains below was sequenced from the same sample in a study of shared clonotypes between healthy human individuals. Clones were sequenced by immunoSEQ multiplex PCR, and TCRdb holds only the in-frame ones, with some missing. The sample has roughly 2.6 million clones, over 85% seen once. The sample comprised naive CD4+ T cells sorted from blood. Subset noted: CD45RA+ positively selected. The receptors derive from a man between 18 and 35 years old in good health.

V gene TRBV9 combines with J gene TRBJ2-5; unclear D gene. The V and J ends lost 0 bases and 0 bases respectively, with 3 bases between them. The CDR3 length is 13 residues. Germline values: CDR1 SGDLS, CDR2 YYNGEE. The CDR3 protein is CASSVAYQETQYF. The CDR3 DNA reads as TGTGCCAGCAGCGTAGCGTACCAAGAGACCCAGTACTTC. Using reference TRBV9 and TRBJ2-5 for the parts outside the CDR3, the full variable domain is DSGVTQTPKHLITATGQRVTLRCSPRSGDLSVYWYQQSLDQGLQFLIQYYNGEERAKGNILERFSAQQFPDLHSELNLSSLELGDSALYFCASSVAYQETQYFGPGTRLLVL.

Comments on this clone: Other nucleotide sequences from this sample produce the same CDR3. The chain recombines TRBV29-1 with TRBJ2-1, with 12 bases lining up with TRBD2. The CDR3 is 14 amino acids. Trimming took 6 bases from V and 5 from J; bases not matched to a gene: 5. Germline CDR1 is SQVTM and CDR2 is ANQGSEA. The CDR3, as DNA: TGCAGCGTCGAAAGGACTAGCGGGAACAATGAGCAGTTCTTC. Amino acid sequence: CSVERTSGNNEQFF.

The table lists this clone with a count of one. This sequence joins TRBV5-1 and TRBJ2-1; 9 bases align to TRBD1. Unmatched junction bases numbered 14, after V lost 4 bases and J lost 6 bases. The CDR3 loop spans 17 amino acids. Per germline, CDR1 SGHRS and CDR2 YFSETQ. CDR3 sequence: CASSPEAVGQGRNEQFF. CDR3 coding DNA: TGCGCCAGCAGCCCCGAGGCGGTGGGACAGGGTCGCAATGAGCAGTTCTTC.

About this clone: This sample includes further DNA sequences coding for the same CDR3. This chain links TRBV2 with TRBJ2-7, with TRBD1 matching over 9 bases. CDR3 length: 15 residues. Germline assignment: CDR1 SNHLY and CDR2 FYNNEI. Trimming took 2 bases from V and 5 from J; bases not matched to a gene: 7. CDR3 sequence: CASSESGQGSHEQYF. The CDR3 DNA reads as TGTGCCAGCAGTGAAAGCGGACAGGGGTCGCACGAGCAGTACTTC. The full variable domain, its missing parts supplied by reference TRBV2 and TRBJ2-7, is EPEVTQTPSHQVTQMGQEVILRCVPISNHLYFYWYRQILGQKVEFLVSFYNNEISEKSEIFDDQFSVERPDGSNFTLKIRSTKLEDSAMYFCASSESGQGSHEQYFGPGTRLTVT.

The table lists this clone with a count of one. The V and J genes are TRBV19 and TRBJ2-3; D remains ambiguous. This CDR3 is built from 17 residues. V was trimmed by 0 bases and J by 1 base, leaving 14 bases between them. Germline V gene sequence: CDR1 LNHDA, CDR2 SQIVND (reference sequence). CDR3 sequence: CASSIDGPSLGTDTQYF. In nucleotides, the CDR3 is TGTGCCAGTAGTATAGATGGGCCTTCACTGGGCACAGATACGCAGTATTTT.

The rearrangement links TRBV19 to TRBJ1-2; no clear D gene. Trimming took off 1 base at V and 1 base at J, with 10 bases between the two ends. CDR1 and CDR2 (germline): LNHDA, SQIVND (reference sequence). The CDR3 has 15 residues. The CDR3 nucleotides are TGTGCCAGTAGTATAGGCACAGACTTTAACTATGGCTACACCTTC. Protein sequence: CASSIGTDFNYGYTF.

To note about this clone: A junction end diverges from the germline sequence, so it may reflect a read error. V is TRBV14 and J is TRBJ1-4; D is ambiguous. Germline CDR1 and CDR2: SGHDN and FVKESK. The CDR3 extends over 13 amino acids. The CDR3 loop reads CASSQDSFRDFVF. The CDR3 DNA reads TGTGCCAGCAGCCAAGATTCTTTTAGGGATTTCGTCTTT. The variable domain in full, completed from reference TRBV14 and TRBJ1-4, reads EAGVTQFPSHSVIEKGQTVTLRCDPISGHDNLYWYRRVMGKEIKFLLHFVKESKQDESGMPNNRFLAERTGGTYSTLKVQPAELEDSGVYFCASSQDSFRDFVFGSGTQLSVL.

The chain joins TRBV6-6 to TRBJ2-2, with D hard to call. V shed 3 bases and J shed 1 base, with 6 bases lying between them. Germline loops: CDR1 MNHNY, CDR2 SVGAGI (reference sequence). The CDR3 loop spans 14 amino acids. For the CDR3, the DNA is TGTGCCAGCAGTTATAGCAAGAACACCGGGGAGCTGTTTTTT. It encodes CASSYSKNTGELFF.

The V call is TRBV29-1, the J call TRBJ1-2; D uncertain. The CDR3 length is 13 residues. Germline CDR1 and CDR2: SQVTM and ANQGSEA. V was cut by 3 bases and J by 3 bases, with 11 bases left in between. CDR3 in amino acids: CSVDVLGYYGYTF. For the CDR3, the DNA is TGCAGCGTTGACGTTTTGGGGTACTATGGCTACACCTTC.

The genes are TRBV6-5 and TRBJ2-3, with 12 bases identical to TRBD1. The germline V gene has CDR1 MNHEY and CDR2 SVGAGI. Trimming cost V 2 bases and J 2 bases; bases outside gene matches: 2. The CDR3 is 16 amino acids. Here the CDR3 DNA reads TGTGCCAGCAGTTACGGGACAGGGGGCCACACAGATACGCAGTATTTT. The encoded protein is CASSYGTGGHTDTQYF.

V and J are TRBV6-5 and TRBJ1-2; D is ambiguous. The CDR3 is 13 residues long. Per germline, CDR1 MNHEY and CDR2 SVGAGI. Trimming left V 10 bases short and J 1 base short, with 13 bases between. This CDR3 is CATKQYINYGYTF. CDR3 in DNA: TGTGCCACAAAACAGTACATTAACTATGGCTACACCTTC.

This chain joins TRBV5-4 and TRBJ2-5; 8 bases are a match to TRBD1. The CDR3 has 13 residues. Trimming took 3 bases from V and 4 from J; bases not matched to a gene: 2. Germline V CDR1 and CDR2: SGHNT, YYREEE (reference sequence). CDR3: CASSSGQAETQYF. The DNA of the CDR3 is TGTGCCAGCAGCTCGGGACAGGCAGAGACCCAGTACTTC.

V is TRBV5-1 and J is TRBJ2-5; 12 bases line up with TRBD2. The CDR3 sequence is 17 residues long. Germline trimming cut 0 bases from V and 5 bases from J; bases unmatched to any gene: 8. Germline loops: CDR1 SGHRS, CDR2 YFSETQ. The CDR3 loop reads CASSLVASGGAGETQYF. The DNA of the CDR3 is TGCGCCAGCAGCTTGGTGGCTAGCGGGGGGGCCGGGGAGACCCAGTACTTC.

The genes are TRBV6-5 and TRBJ1-2; unclear D gene. The CDR3 contains 14 residues. Germline lookup yields CDR1 MNHEY and CDR2 SVGAGI. Trimming removed 7 bases from V and 0 bases from J, with 12 bases in between. CDR3 region: CASTRGIANYGYTF. As DNA, the CDR3 is TGTGCCAGCACAAGAGGGATAGCTAACTATGGCTACACCTTC.

V gene TRBV7-2 combines with J gene TRBJ2-5; D is undetermined. Per the germline V gene, CDR1 is SGHTA and CDR2 is FQGNSA. This CDR3 comprises 14 residues. Trimming pared 1 base from V and 5 bases from J, leaving 11 bases between. CDR3 bases: TGTGCCAGCAGCTTAGAAGGGTTCGGGGAGACCCAGTACTTC. It specifies CASSLEGFGETQYF.

This clone was seen only once. V gene TRBV10-2 combines with J gene TRBJ2-1; D perhaps matches TRBD1 (5 bases). Trimming stripped 0 bases from V and 9 bases from J, with 15 bases between. CDR1 and CDR2 (germline): WSHSY, SAAADI. This CDR3 is built from 15 residues. CDR3 amino acids: CASSESMGLLTEQFF. CDR3 coding DNA: TGCGCCAGCAGTGAGTCAATGGGGCTGCTAACTGAGCAGTTCTTC.

This chain links TRBV5-1 with TRBJ2-2; TRBD1 agrees at 7 bases. The ends lost 0 bases at V and 7 bases at J; junction bases unmatched: 6. The CDR3 is 15 amino acids. Germline V gene sequence: CDR1 SGHRS, CDR2 YFSETQ. For the CDR3, the DNA is TGCGCCAGCAGCTTGGTAGGGGGCGCCGACGGGGAGCTGTTTTTT. This gives the protein CASSLVGGADGELFF.

This chain links TRBV30 with TRBJ1-2; TRBD1 aligns across 9 bases. The trim removed 1 base at V and 5 bases at J, leaving 5 bases unmatched. Germline CDR1 and CDR2: GTSNPN and SVGIG (reference sequence). CDR3 length: 14 residues. The CDR3 protein is CAWSDRGPGYGYTF. The CDR3 DNA reads TGTGCCTGGAGTGACAGGGGGCCAGGGTATGGCTACACCTTC.